The 7 T cell receptor beta chains given below trace back to one sample, sequenced in a study of T cells in Graves' hyperthyroidism and ophthalmopathy. RNA transcripts were the template for amplifying TCR beta CDR3 regions. HTBI primers drove first-round RT-PCR of the TCR CDR3. Each CDR3 protein is one row after TCRdb ran MiXCR on the multiplex PCR reads. The table records around 400,000 distinct CDR3 sequences, about 13% of them present only once. Specimen: blood. The receptors were sampled from a woman under 30 with Graves' hyperthyroidism.

In its sample, this clonotype was seen a few times. The chain combines TRBV18 with TRBJ2-5; D gene ambiguous. V lost 3 bases, J lost 5 bases, and 13 bases lay in between. CDR1 is KGHSH, CDR2 LQKENI, per germline. This CDR3 has 14 amino acids. CDR3 coding DNA: TGTGCCAGCTCACCTTACTCGACGATGGAGACCCAGTACTTC. This translates into CASSPYSTMETQYF.

There are a few counts of this clonotype. The chain employs TRBV20-1 and TRBJ2-7, with TRBD1 matching 9 bases. The germline gives CDR1 DFQATT, CDR2 SNEGSKA (reference sequence). V shed 3 bases, J shed 6 bases, and the junction held 9 bases outside the gene matches. The length of the CDR3 is 14 residues. The CDR3 reads CSARVGTGYSEQYF. The CDR3 bases are TGCAGTGCTAGGGTTGGGACAGGGTACTCCGAGCAGTACTTC.

This clonotype occurred many times. The V call is TRBV20-1, the J call TRBJ2-3; either TRBD1 or TRBD2 may fit D (5 bases each). With 5 bases removed from V and 1 base from J, the gap between germline ends came to 16 bases. This CDR3 has 15 amino acids. Looked up from germline, CDR1 is DFQATT and CDR2 is SNEGSKA (reference sequence). The CDR3 loop reads CSAPIRGAGTDTQYF. DNA for the CDR3: TGCAGTGCTCCAATTAGGGGAGCGGGCACAGATACGCAGTATTTT.

This clonotype was counted many times. The chain links TRBV29-1 to TRBJ2-2, with a possible D match to TRBD2 (5 bases). The germline V and J ends were trimmed by 2 bases and 1 base, with 8 bases remaining between them. This CDR3 has 14 amino acids. Germline assignment: CDR1 SQVTM and CDR2 ANQGSEA. The CDR3 loop reads CSVERAGNTGELFF. CDR3 coding DNA: TGCAGCGTTGAAAGGGCGGGGAACACCGGGGAGCTGTTTTTT.

In its sample, this clonotype was seen many times. The V gene is TRBV2, the J gene TRBJ2-7; TRBD2 might be the D (6 bases). V shed 4 bases and J shed 0 bases, with 7 bases lying between them. Per germline, CDR1 SNHLY and CDR2 FYNNEI. The CDR3 contains 13 residues. The CDR3 nucleotides are TGTGCCAGCAGTGGGGACTCCTCCTACGAGCAGTACTTC. This encodes CASSGDSSYEQYF.

This clonotype was found many times. DNA of the CDR3: TGCAGTGCTCGCGAATTGGGACTGGAATATGGCTACACCTTC. Its protein product is CSARELGLEYGYTF. The chain has TRBV20-1 and TRBJ1-2; possibly TRBD1 for D (5 bases). Per germline, CDR1 DFQATT and CDR2 SNEGSKA (reference sequence). Trimming cost V 5 bases and J 5 bases, with 18 bases left between them. The length of the CDR3 is 14 residues.

This clonotype was picked up many times. V is TRBV28 and J is TRBJ2-3, with TRBD2 matching 11 bases. Germline CDR1 reads MDHEN; CDR2 reads SYDVKM. This CDR3 spans 16 amino acids. V shed 3 bases and J 0 bases; nucleotides not matched to a gene: 2. The DNA of the CDR3 is TGTGCCAGCAGTTTTGGGACTAGCGGTAGCACAGATACGCAGTATTTT. Translated, it gives CASSFGTSGSTDTQYF.